The 22 T cell receptor beta chains below were found in one sample sequenced in a study of CD8+CD57+ T cells in acquired aplastic anemia. Genomic DNA, the template, was used for profiling of the TCR beta VDJ and CDR3. TCRdb re-derived calls from the reads in MiXCR, one entry per CDR3 protein. The sample has 450,000 to 600,000 distinct CDR3 sequences, more than 25% seen once. Individuals selected for sequencing had exhibited CD8+CD57+ cell expansion on flow cytometry. Input material: sorted CD4+, CD8+, or CD8+CD57+ T cells (not recorded which) from PBMCs. Receptors were obtained from a human donor with aplastic anemia.

This clonotype was counted a few times. This rearrangement joins TRBV30 to TRBJ1-1; 7 nucleotides align to TRBD1. The ends lost 0 bases at V and 4 bases at J; junction bases unmatched: 5. The CDR3 has 14 amino acids. Germline values: CDR1 GTSNPN, CDR2 SVGIG (reference sequence). For the CDR3, the DNA is TGTGCCTGGAGTGTACAGGACAGGCGCACTGAAGCTTTCTTT. Its translation is CAWSVQDRRTEAFF.

The genes are TRBV20-1 and TRBJ2-1, with 9 bases aligning to TRBD2. J gave up 4 bases and V 1 base, and 5 bases lay outside the gene matches. CDR1 is DFQATT, CDR2 SNEGSKA, per germline (reference sequence). The CDR3 is 15 amino acids. CDR3 amino acids: CSARASGRTYNEQFF. The DNA for the CDR3 is TGCAGTGCTAGAGCGAGCGGGAGGACTTACAATGAGCAGTTCTTC.

V and J are TRBV4-2 and TRBJ2-7; the D gene is possibly TRBD1 (6 bases). The CDR3 loop spans 16 amino acids. Trimming took 0 bases from V and 6 from J, leaving 18 bases between them. From germline, CDR1 is LGHNA and CDR2 YNFKEQ. In nucleotides, the CDR3 is TGTGCCAGCAGCCAAGATCAAGCAGGGGCTGGTAGCGAGCAGTACTTC. Translating it yields CASSQDQAGAGSEQYF.

This sequence joins TRBV19 and TRBJ1-1, with a tentative D call TRBD1 (6 bases). From germline, CDR1 is LNHDA and CDR2 SQIVND (reference sequence). The V gene lost 7 bases and the J gene lost 6 bases, with 24 bases spanning the gap. The CDR3 totals 16 residues. The CDR3 DNA reads TGTGCCAGTAATAATGGCCCGGGGGCGAAGGGCGCTGAAGCTTTCTTT. It translates to CASNNGPGAKGAEAFF.

This clonotype was recorded at least ten times. The chain has TRBV2 and TRBJ1-1; weak D call: TRBD1 (6 bases). The germline V and J ends were trimmed by 5 bases and 3 bases, with 13 bases remaining between them. CDR1 is SNHLY, CDR2 FYNNEI, per germline. This CDR3 region has 14 residues. The CDR3, as DNA: TGTGCCAGCAGTAGGGGTGAGGGGGACACTGAAGCTTTCTTT. Its translation: CASSRGEGDTEAFF.

Many counts were recorded for this clonotype. The chain combines TRBV2 with TRBJ2-7; D might be TRBD1 or TRBD2, each matching 5 bases. The germline gives CDR1 SNHLY, CDR2 FYNNEI. The CDR3 runs 12 residues. The V gene lost 5 bases and the J gene lost 7 bases, with 12 bases spanning the gap. In DNA form, the CDR3 reads TGTGCCAGCAGTTGGGACGTTCGGGAGCAGTACTTC. It encodes CASSWDVREQYF.

The chain couples TRBV6-2 or TRBV6-3 to TRBJ2-7; 9 nucleotides line up with TRBD2. This CDR3 spans 17 amino acids. V shed 0 bases and J 1 base; nucleotides not matched to a gene: 7. The germline V gene has CDR1 MNHEY and CDR2 SVGEGT. The CDR3 loop reads CASSYSMSSGSSYEQYF. As DNA, the CDR3 is TGTGCCAGCAGTTACTCGATGAGTAGCGGGAGTTCCTACGAGCAGTACTTC.

This clonotype was counted only a few times. CDR3 sequence reads: CASSNGRSSGHTEAFF. The CDR3 DNA sequence: TGTGCCAGCAGCAACGGCAGGTCCTCTGGGCACACTGAAGCTTTCTTT. The J gene is TRBJ1-1, the V gene TRBV25-1; D remains ambiguous. V was trimmed by 6 bases and J by 3 bases, leaving 20 bases between them. This CDR3 has 16 amino acids. Germline V gene sequence: CDR1 MGHDK, CDR2 SYGVNS.

This clonotype was seen ten or more times. The V and J genes are TRBV29-1 and TRBJ1-1; TRBD1 aligns across 7 bases. This CDR3 has 15 residues. Germline trimming cut 3 bases from V and 6 bases from J; bases unmatched to any gene: 13. Germline CDR1 and CDR2: SQVTM and ANQGSEA. The CDR3 region has the DNA TGCAGCGTTGACTTCACAGGGACAGTTTCCTCTGAAGCTTTCTTT. Translating it yields CSVDFTGTVSSEAFF.

This clonotype was observed many times. The CDR3 is CASSMKSGYGYTF. The DNA for the CDR3 is TGTGCCAGCAGCATGAAGTCGGGCTATGGCTACACCTTC. The chain carries TRBV5-6 and TRBJ1-2; D is undetermined. Germline assignment: CDR1 SGHDT and CDR2 YYEEEE. The V gene lost 4 bases and the J gene lost 4 bases, with 11 bases spanning the gap. CDR3 length: 13 residues.

This clonotype was found many times. The chain employs TRBV5-1 and TRBJ1-6, with D perhaps TRBD1 (5 bases). Trimming stripped 0 bases from V and 5 bases from J, with 12 bases between. This CDR3 has 16 amino acids. The germline V gene encodes CDR1 SGHRS and CDR2 YFSETQ. CDR3 DNA: TGCGCCAGCAGCTTGGATCAGAGGGACCATAATTCACCCCTCCACTTT. Translating gives CASSLDQRDHNSPLHF. Using reference TRBV5-1 and TRBJ1-6 for the parts outside the CDR3, the full variable domain is KAGVTQTPRYLIKTRGQQVTLSCSPISGHRSVSWYQQTPGQGLQFLFEYFSETQRNKGNFPGRFSGRQFSNSRSEMNVSTLELGDSALYLCASSLDQRDHNSPLHFGNGTRLTVT.

This clonotype was seen repeatedly, ten times or more. The chain combines TRBV2 with TRBJ1-1, with no clear D. Trimming shortened V by 5 bases and J by 2 bases, and 15 bases separated the two germline ends. The germline CDR1 and CDR2 sequences are SNHLY and FYNNEI. The CDR3 runs to 15 residues. This CDR3 reads CASSSGLRANTEAFF. Here the CDR3 DNA reads TGTGCCAGCAGTTCCGGTCTCCGGGCAAACACTGAAGCTTTCTTT.

The count of this clonotype is one. The J gene is TRBJ1-1, the V gene TRBV24-1; D unclear. Germline V lookup: CDR1 KGHDR, CDR2 SFDVKD. V lost 6 bases and J 5 bases, leaving 12 bases between the germline ends. There are 13 residues in the CDR3. CDR3 nucleotides: TGTGCCACCAGTTATCGAAGAGGAACTGAAGCTTTCTTT. Translation gives CATSYRRGTEAFF.

This clonotype appeared a few times. This sequence joins TRBV5-1 and TRBJ1-2; no definite D call. V lost 4 bases and J 2 bases, leaving 15 bases between the germline ends. This CDR3 contains 15 residues. Germline-derived CDR1 and CDR2 are SGHRS and YFSETQ. This chain's CDR3 is CASSPTGGGNYGYTF. Here the CDR3 DNA reads TGCGCCAGCAGCCCCACGGGCGGCGGGAACTATGGCTACACCTTC. Full variable domain (outside the CDR3, taken from reference TRBV5-1 and TRBJ1-2): KAGVTQTPRYLIKTRGQQVTLSCSPISGHRSVSWYQQTPGQGLQFLFEYFSETQRNKGNFPGRFSGRQFSNSRSEMNVSTLELGDSALYLCASSPTGGGNYGYTFGSGTRLTVV.

The J gene is TRBJ1-5, the V gene TRBV15; perhaps TRBD1 as D (5 bases). Looked up from germline, CDR1 is LNHNV and CDR2 is YYDKDF (reference sequence). Trimming left V 5 bases short and J 6 bases short, with 14 bases between. The CDR3 runs 14 residues. CDR3 sequence: CATSSPTDSQPQHF. The CDR3 DNA sequence: TGTGCCACCAGCTCCCCGACAGACTCTCAGCCCCAGCATTTT.

This clonotype has at least ten counts. The V gene is TRBV5-1, the J gene TRBJ1-2; D gene unclear. The CDR3 has 14 residues. Trimming left V 0 bases short and J 3 bases short, with 9 bases between. Germline CDR1 is SGHRS and CDR2 is YFSETQ. The CDR3 nucleotides are TGCGCCAGCAGCTTGGAGGGCCCGTACTATGGCTACACCTTC. Protein sequence: CASSLEGPYYGYTF.

The chain carries TRBV7-2 and TRBJ1-5; 7 bases line up with TRBD1. Germline-derived CDR1 and CDR2 are SGHTA and FQGNSA. The CDR3 spans 15 residues. V trimming: 4 bases; J trimming: 4 bases; junction bases outside the gene matches: 7. The CDR3: CASSSQGLGNQPQHF. CDR3 coding DNA: TGTGCCAGCAGCTCACAGGGGCTTGGTAATCAGCCCCAGCATTTT.

There are many counts of this clonotype. The rearrangement uses TRBV29-1 and TRBJ2-1; 10 bases line up with TRBD2. Germline CDR1 reads SQVTM; CDR2 reads ANQGSEA. There are 13 residues in the CDR3. The trim removed 5 bases at V and 9 bases at J, leaving 7 bases unmatched. The CDR3 sequence is CSVRLAGSVEQFF. The DNA of the CDR3 is TGCAGCGTTCGACTAGCGGGTTCGGTTGAGCAGTTCTTC.

Of note for this clonotype: This CDR3 is missing its conserved last phenylalanine or tryptophan, likely due to a read error. V is TRBV25-1 and J is TRBJ1-5, with TRBD1 as a possible D gene (5 bases). This CDR3 is built from 15 residues. Germline-derived CDR1 and CDR2 are MGHDK and SYGVNS. V lost 5 bases, J lost 0 bases, and 11 bases lay in between. CDR3 amino acids: CASSPGIHSNQPQHY. The CDR3 DNA is TGTGCCAGCAGTCCAGGGATACATAGCAATCAGCCCCAGCATTAT.

The chain uses TRBV24-1 and TRBJ1-5; D is perhaps TRBD1 (6 bases). Trimming shortened V by 8 bases and J by 7 bases, and 14 bases separated the two germline ends. Germline CDR1 and CDR2: KGHDR and SFDVKD. The CDR3 has 13 residues. The CDR3 protein is CATMRGGGQPQHF. The CDR3 DNA sequence: TGTGCCACCATGAGGGGGGGAGGGCAGCCCCAGCATTTT.

The genes are TRBV19 and TRBJ1-5; 12 nucleotides match TRBD1. Germline V gene sequence: CDR1 LNHDA, CDR2 SQIVND (reference sequence). The CDR3 spans 15 residues. Trimming at V came to 0 bases and at J to 7 bases, leaving 1 base not matched to a gene. CDR3 sequence reads: CASSIEGQGAQPQHF. The CDR3 DNA sequence: TGTGCCAGTAGTATAGAGGGACAGGGGGCCCAGCCCCAGCATTTT.

This chain uses TRBV19 with TRBJ1-4, with D uncertain. This CDR3 spans 13 amino acids. From germline, CDR1 is LNHDA and CDR2 SQIVND (reference sequence). Trimming stripped 3 bases from V and 12 bases from J, with 14 bases between. CDR3 amino acids: CASSIKSEEELFF. CDR3 coding DNA: TGTGCCAGTAGTATTAAGTCAGAGGAAGAACTGTTTTTT.